A selection of T cell receptor beta chains follows, all from one sample in a study of OX40 agonist ivuxolimab in advanced cancers. The repertoire was sequenced with immunoSEQ multiplex PCR; TCRdb's copy has only in-frame clones and lacks some. The sample has 35,000 or so clones; more than 80% are singletons. Sequenced material: CD4+ or CD8+ T cells sorted from blood, taken in a trial of the OX40 agonist ivuxolimab. These receptor sequences come from an adult with an advanced solid tumor such as melanoma, head and neck, liver or kidney cancer. Each CDR3 is given with its conserved first and last residue. The D gene is left open where the match is weak. Clone size is stated in some rows and not others, as once, few, many or a class when expanded.

v_call: TRBV19
clone_size: once
j_call: TRBJ2-7
d_call: TRBD1
cdr3_nt: TGTGCCAGTAGTATTTCCCAGGGGGCCTACGAGCAGTACTTC
cdr3_aa: CASSISQGAYEQYF

v_call: TRBV14
clone_size: once
j_call: TRBJ2-3
d_call: TRBD1
cdr3_nt: TGTGCCAGCAGCCCTCAGGGGGTGGCTTGGACAGATACGCAGTATTTT
cdr3_aa: CASSPQGVAWTDTQYF

v_call: TRBV6-5
clone_size: NA
j_call: TRBJ1-1
d_call: NA
cdr3_nt: TGTGCCAGCAAACAGAACACTGAAGCTTTCTTT
cdr3_aa: CASKQNTEAFF

v_call: TRBV13
clone_size: NA
j_call: TRBJ2-7
d_call: TRBD2
cdr3_nt: TGTGCCAGCAGCCCCCCCCGGGACTACAAGCAGTACTTC
cdr3_aa: CASSPPRDYKQYF

v_call: TRBV7-9
clone_size: NA
j_call: TRBJ2-1
d_call: NA
cdr3_nt: TGTGCCAGCAGCTTGGGGACAAATGAGCAGTTCTTC
cdr3_aa: CASSLGTNEQFF

v_call: TRBV6-1
clone_size: NA
j_call: TRBJ1-5
d_call: NA
cdr3_nt: TGTGCCAGCAGTGGGTGGGGGGGCTCCGATCAGCCCCAGCATTTT
cdr3_aa: CASSGWGGSDQPQHF

v_call: TRBV7-8
clone_size: NA
j_call: TRBJ1-5
d_call: NA
cdr3_nt: TGTGCCAGCAGCTCCCCCGGCAATCAGCCCCAGCATTTT
cdr3_aa: CASSSPGNQPQHF

v_call: TRBV27
clone_size: NA
j_call: TRBJ2-6
d_call: TRBD2
cdr3_nt: TGTGCCAGCAGAGTGATAGCGGGAGTTGCGGGGGCCAACGTCCTGACTTTC
cdr3_aa: CASRVIAGVAGANVLTF

v_call: TRBV5-4
clone_size: NA
j_call: TRBJ2-7
d_call: TRBD2
cdr3_nt: TGTGCCAGCAGCCTTGGGGATAGCGGGACATTCTACGAGCAGTACTTC
cdr3_aa: CASSLGDSGTFYEQYF

v_call: TRBV27
clone_size: NA
j_call: TRBJ2-7
d_call: TRBD2
cdr3_nt: TGTGCCAGCAGTTTACGGACTAGCGTTAACTACGAGCAGTACTTC
cdr3_aa: CASSLRTSVNYEQYF

v_call: TRBV5-6
clone_size: once
j_call: TRBJ2-1
d_call: NA
cdr3_nt: TGTGCCAGCAGCTTGGTAGTGGGGGAGTACAATGAGCAGTTCTTC
cdr3_aa: CASSLVVGEYNEQFF

v_call: TRBV5-1
clone_size: NA
j_call: TRBJ2-7
d_call: NA
cdr3_nt: TGCGCCAGCAGCTTGGCCCCGGGTCAAACCTACGAGCAGTACTTC
cdr3_aa: CASSLAPGQTYEQYF

v_call: TRBV7-6
clone_size: NA
j_call: TRBJ2-3
d_call: TRBD2
cdr3_nt: TGTGCCAGCAGCCCGCTAGCGGGGGGCGGCACAGATACGCAGTATTTT
cdr3_aa: CASSPLAGGGTDTQYF

v_call: TRBV13
clone_size: few
j_call: TRBJ2-7
d_call: NA
cdr3_nt: TGTGCCAGCAGCGCCGCTTCCTACGAGCAGTACTTC
cdr3_aa: CASSAASYEQYF